This paragraph covers one T cell receptor beta chain sequence. This clone turned up a few times. It lacks a known antigen. No much larger clone exists at a distance of one base, and base qualities are not known. CDR1 and CDR2, per the germline V gene, are MDHEN and SYDVKM. Including cysteine and phenylalanine, the CDR3 has 14 amino acids. The CDR3 DNA has 42 bases and is translated from base 1. Deletion took 5 bases off V and 3 bases off J, with a span of 14 bases between the germline ends. The High Capacity cDNA Reverse Transcription Kit was used to reverse transcribe all of the isolated RNA, meaning that expressed TCRB transcripts were what got sequenced. Naive, central memory and regulatory T cell samples underwent deep immunoSEQ sequencing, averaging about 3.57 million total reads per sample. After sorted cells were lysed in RLT buffer, RNA was extracted with DNase-treated RNeasy Micro or Mini kits, with the choice depending on cell number. Each cell subset was processed separately to prevent cross-contamination, with patient and healthy donor samples processed together. TCRB sequences were amplified from cDNA with the immunoSEQ multiplex PCR, producing 87-bp fragments spanning the CDR3 region. The amplicons were sequenced using the Illumina HiSeq platform. In the original analysis: PCR bias was corrected computationally using synthetic template baselines, and reads within Hamming distance 2 were collapsed, with unmergeable singletons discarded. Reads were aligned against IMGT to assign V, D and J genes, CDR3 length and insertions or deletions at six rearrangement sites. Within each subset, clonotype counts were normalized to sorted cell number, and only after that were true diversity and Gini coefficients computed with the tcR R package. Repertoire sharing was quantified using the overlap coefficient calculated on TCRB nucleotide sequences. The table was pulled from immuneACCESS by TCRdb, which kept in-frame rearrangements only. Such tables lose some clones; where checked, under half of the loss comes from unresolved V genes, and the rest has no known cause. That table is the source of V, J and clone size, and D and trimming were worked out from the DNA. The sample includes 150,000 to 170,000 clones, with 10% observed a single time. The top ten clones comprise 0.45% to 0.6% of the sample.

The data belong to a study of beta chain features in type 1 diabetes (dated by TCRdb to between 2017 and 2018). About the investigation overall: Mean age, gender distribution, total cell number and subset yield did not differ between patients and healthy donors. Across all samples, roughly 110,000,000 sorted cells were examined, and cell number per subset correlated strongly with RNA yield. The study compared TCRB repertoires of sorted circulating CD4+ T cell subsets between recently diagnosed type 1 diabetes patients and matched healthy donors. Naive and central memory subsets were obtained from all 30 or so donors, but regulatory and stem cell-like memory subsets were isolated from only 8 patients and roughly eight healthy donors.

A single peripheral blood draw of 95 to 150 mL on average was collected from each donor into heparinised tubes. Naive, central memory, regulatory and stem cell-like memory CD4+ T cells were sorted on a BD FACSAria II using a panel including CD45RO, CCR7, CD25, CD127, CD95 and CD27. Every sorted population had a purity above 95%. Right away, PBMCs were isolated by Lymphoprep density gradient centrifugation and were stained directly, with no culture step. So that batch effects would be minimized, each experiment stained and sorted samples in pairs, pairing one healthy donor with one patient. Results the study describes overall, beyond this receptor: PCR may preferentially amplify shorter templates, but because patient and control samples were amplified and corrected together, any resulting skew would affect both groups equally. Naive, central memory and regulatory TCRB repertoires appeared to be more alike among patients than among healthy donors. At VDJ recombination sites, type 1 diabetes patients had fewer insertions and more deleted nucleotides, which implies abnormalities in thymic rearrangement. Type 1 diabetes patients showed a moderate but significant shortening of TCRB CDR3 length in all four CD4+ subsets. Because small numbers of individuals were included in the HLA sub-analyses, any influence of HLA type on TCRB rearrangement was left unresolved. Sequencing cDNA rather than genomic DNA could over-represent highly expressing activated cells, although activation and CD3 levels did not differ between groups.

The TCR sequence derives from a young man with type 1 diabetes. The sequence joins TRBV28 to TRBJ2-7; the D gene is possibly TRBD1, with 5 bases matching. The material sequenced was central memory CD4+ T cells from blood. At the DNA level, the sequence is TGTGCCAGCAGTCAGGCCGGGCAGGGCTACGAGCAGTACTTC. This codes for CASSQAGQGYEQYF.